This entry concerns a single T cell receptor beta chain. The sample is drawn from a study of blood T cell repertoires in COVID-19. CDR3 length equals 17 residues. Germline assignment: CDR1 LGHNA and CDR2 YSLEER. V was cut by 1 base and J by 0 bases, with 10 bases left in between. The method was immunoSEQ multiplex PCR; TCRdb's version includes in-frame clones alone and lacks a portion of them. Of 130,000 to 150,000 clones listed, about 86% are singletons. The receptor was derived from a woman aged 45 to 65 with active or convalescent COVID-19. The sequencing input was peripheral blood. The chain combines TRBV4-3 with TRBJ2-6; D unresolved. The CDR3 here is CASSQGALPSGANVLTF. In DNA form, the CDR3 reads TGCGCCAGCAGCCAAGGGGCGCTACCCTCTGGGGCCAACGTCCTGACTTTC.